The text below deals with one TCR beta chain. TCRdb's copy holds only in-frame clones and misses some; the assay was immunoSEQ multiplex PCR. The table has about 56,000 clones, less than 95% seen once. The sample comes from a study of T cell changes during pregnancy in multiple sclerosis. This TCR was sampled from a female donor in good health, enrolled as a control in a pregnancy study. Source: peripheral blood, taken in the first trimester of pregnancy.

The CDR3 protein is CAWKMGGESETQYF. For the CDR3, the DNA is TGTGCCTGGAAGATGGGGGGGGAGAGTGAGACCCAGTACTTC. The chain is built from TRBV30 and TRBJ2-5; 7 bases match TRBD2. The CDR3 contains 14 residues. J lost 5 bases, V lost 4 bases, and 10 bases had no gene match. The germline gives CDR1 GTSNPN, CDR2 SVGIG (reference sequence).